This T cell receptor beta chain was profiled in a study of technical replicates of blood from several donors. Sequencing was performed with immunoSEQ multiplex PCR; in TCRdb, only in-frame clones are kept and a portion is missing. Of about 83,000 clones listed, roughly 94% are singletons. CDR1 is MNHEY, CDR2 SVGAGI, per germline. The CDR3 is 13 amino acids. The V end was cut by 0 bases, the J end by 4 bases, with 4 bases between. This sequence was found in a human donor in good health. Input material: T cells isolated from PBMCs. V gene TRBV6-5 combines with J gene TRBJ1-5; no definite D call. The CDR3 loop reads CASSYSRNQPQHF. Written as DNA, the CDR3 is TGTGCCAGCAGTTACTCGCGAAATCAGCCCCAGCATTTT.